A selection of T cell receptor beta chains follows, all from one sample in a study of T-cell memory formation after mild COVID-19. TCRdb re-called the 5' RACE reads with MiXCR, one entry per CDR3 protein. The table lists over 150,000 distinct CDR3 sequences, around 20% of them singletons. The material sequenced was PBMCs or a T cell subset sorted from them (not recorded which). All receptors derive from a man between 18 and 35 years old who had mild COVID-19 (a few samples of this study predate the infection). Cell type and time point are not known. CDR3s include the opening cysteine and the closing phenylalanine or tryptophan. Each record gives: J gene, V gene, clone size, D gene, CDR3 protein, CDR3 DNA. A D gene is named only where the DNA matches it firmly. Rows give clone size only sometimes, using once, few, many, or a class for an expanded clone.

>TRBJ2-1|TRBV7-2|NA|NA
CASSPWESSYNEQFF
TGTGCCAGCAGCCCATGGGAAAGCTCCTACAATGAGCAGTTCTTC
>TRBJ2-3|TRBV7-2|many|NA
CASSLLADTQYF
TGTGCCAGCAGCTTATTGGCAGATACGCAGTATTTT
>TRBJ1-5|TRBV20-1|few|NA
CSANTGMQPQHF
TGCAGTGCAAATACAGGGATGCAGCCCCAGCATTTT
>TRBJ2-7|TRBV19|few|TRBD1
CASSSPGGPYEQYF
TGTGCCAGTAGTAGCCCAGGGGGACCCTACGAGCAGTACTTC
>TRBJ1-5|TRBV2|NA|TRBD1
CASRPQGAGQPQHF
TGTGCCAGCAGACCACAGGGGGCAGGGCAGCCCCAGCATTTT
>TRBJ1-2|TRBV28|NA|NA
CASSFSSGIYGYTF
TGTGCCAGCAGTTTCTCGTCCGGGATCTATGGCTACACCTTC
>TRBJ2-5|TRBV2|NA|NA
CASSGIPETQYF
TGTGCCAGCAGTGGAATTCCGGAGACCCAGTACTTC
>TRBJ2-1|TRBV24-1|NA|NA
CATSGEVGEQFF
TGTGCCACCAGTGGTGAGGTCGGTGAGCAGTTCTTC
>TRBJ1-6|TRBV5-1|few|NA
CASSLRQGSMASPLHF
TGCGCCAGCAGCTTGCGTCAGGGATCTATGGCTTCACCCCTCCACTTT
>TRBJ2-7|TRBV6-2/TRBV6-3|NA|NA
CASRRVSYEQYF
TGTGCCAGCAGGAGGGTCTCCTACGAGCAGTACTTC
>TRBJ2-3|TRBV7-2|NA|NA
CASSSTWGASTDTQYF
TGTGCCAGCAGCAGTACGTGGGGGGCCAGCACAGATACGCAGTATTTT
>TRBJ2-7|TRBV12-3/TRBV12-4|NA|TRBD1
CASSVRDRVDEQYF
TGTGCCAGCAGTGTCCGGGACAGGGTCGACGAGCAGTACTTC
>TRBJ2-2|TRBV15|few|NA
CATSAGRGWNTGELFF
TGTGCCACCAGCGCGGGCCGAGGGTGGAACACCGGGGAGCTGTTTTTT
>TRBJ2-3|TRBV20-1|NA|TRBD2
CSARASSGSTDTQYF
TGCAGTGCTAGAGCCTCTAGCGGGTCCACAGATACGCAGTATTTT
>TRBJ1-1|TRBV7-9|few|NA
CASSHSSGATNTEAFF
TGTGCCAGCAGCCACTCCTCTGGGGCAACGAACACTGAAGCTTTCTTT
>TRBJ1-2|TRBV6-6|NA|TRBD1
CASTSGTGLGYTF
TGTGCCAGCACCAGCGGGACAGGGTTGGGCTACACCTTC
>TRBJ1-2|TRBV7-2|few|NA
CASSLVGQGTGYTF
TGTGCCAGCAGCTTAGTAGGGCAGGGGACGGGCTACACCTTC
>TRBJ1-4|TRBV4-1|NA|NA
CASSQLRNEKLFF
TGCGCCAGCAGCCAACTACGGAATGAAAAACTGTTTTTT
>TRBJ2-3|TRBV21-1|NA|NA
CASSRRAPGNRTSTDTQYF
TGTGCCAGCAGCAGACGGGCCCCAGGGAACAGGACTAGCACAGATACGCAGTATTTT
>TRBJ1-2|TRBV7-2|few|TRBD1
CASRIQTGDYGYTF
TGTGCCAGCAGGATACAGACAGGGGACTATGGCTACACCTTC
>TRBJ2-5|TRBV4-3|few|TRBD1
CASSQDPTGKETQYF
TGCGCCAGCAGCCAAGACCCGACAGGGAAAGAGACCCAGTACTTC
>TRBJ1-5|TRBV12-3/TRBV12-4|many|NA
CASSLAGDQPQHF
TGTGCCAGCAGTTTAGCGGGGGATCAGCCCCAGCATTTT
>TRBJ2-1|TRBV28|NA|NA
CASSPRDRETFF
TGTGCCAGCAGTCCCCGAGACCGGGAGACGTTCTTC
>TRBJ2-2|TRBV28|NA|NA
CASLPGGQYTGELFF
TGTGCCAGCCTTCCCGGGGGACAGTACACCGGGGAGCTGTTTTTT
>TRBJ2-3|TRBV5-1|few|NA
CASSQGRNTDTQYF
TGCGCCAGCAGCCAAGGGCGGAACACAGATACGCAGTATTTT
>TRBJ1-5|TRBV12-3/TRBV12-4|NA|TRBD1
CASSLYRGLNQPQHF
TGTGCCAGCAGTTTATACAGGGGGCTCAATCAGCCCCAGCATTTT
>TRBJ1-6|TRBV18|NA|NA
CASSPEGTVNYSPLHF
TGTGCCAGCTCACCGGAGGGTACCGTGAACTATTCACCCCTCCACTTT
>TRBJ2-5|TRBV20-1|few|NA
CSARDPNRQETQYF
TGCAGTGCTAGAGATCCGAACAGACAAGAGACCCAGTACTTC
>TRBJ1-4|TRBV15|NA|NA
CATSRDFKNEKLFF
TGTGCCACCAGCAGAGATTTTAAGAATGAAAAACTGTTTTTT
>TRBJ2-1|TRBV7-3|NA|NA
CASSQDTFEQFF
TGTGCCAGCAGCCAAGACACTTTTGAGCAGTTCTTC
>TRBJ2-3|TRBV5-1|many|NA
CASSLAWGGDTQYF
TGCGCCAGCAGCTTGGCCTGGGGGGGCGATACGCAGTATTTT
>TRBJ1-5|TRBV4-1|few|NA
CASSQVRGAGNQPQHF
TGCGCCAGCAGCCAAGTGAGGGGAGCGGGCAATCAGCCCCAGCATTTT
>TRBJ2-1|TRBV7-2|few|TRBD1
CASSLTTGVYNEQFF
TGTGCCAGCAGCTTGACCACAGGGGTTTACAATGAGCAGTTCTTC
>TRBJ1-1|TRBV7-2|few|NA
CASSPPAAGHTEAFF
TGTGCCAGCAGCCCTCCAGCGGCAGGGCACACTGAAGCTTTCTTT
>TRBJ2-7|TRBV6-6|NA|TRBD1
CASSPLRGRPQGYEQYF
TGTGCCAGCAGCCCCCTTAGGGGGCGCCCTCAGGGCTACGAGCAGTACTTC
>TRBJ2-5|TRBV5-1|NA|TRBD2
CASSWTRPGGTQYF
TGCGCCAGCAGCTGGACTAGACCGGGAGGGACCCAGTACTTC
>TRBJ2-2|TRBV5-5|NA|NA
CASSFFQVTGELFF
TGTGCCAGCAGCTTTTTCCAGGTCACCGGGGAGCTGTTTTTT
>TRBJ1-2|TRBV5-5|few|TRBD1
CASSLDDRGRNYGYTF
TGTGCCAGCAGCTTGGACGACAGGGGGCGGAACTATGGCTACACCTTC
>TRBJ2-3|TRBV7-8|few|NA
CASSGGMGATTVRAQYF
TGTGCCAGCAGCGGAGGAATGGGTGCCACCACTGTTCGAGCGCAGTATTTT
>TRBJ2-1|TRBV10-1|NA|NA
CASSETGTASVDEQFF
TGCGCCAGCAGCGAAACCGGGACCGCCTCGGTCGATGAGCAGTTCTTC
>TRBJ1-5|TRBV28|once|TRBD1
CASRQGDQPQHF
TGTGCCAGCAGACAGGGGGATCAGCCCCAGCATTTT
>TRBJ1-6|TRBV25-1|NA|NA
CASSASWWDDSYNSPLHF
TGTGCCAGCAGTGCCTCCTGGTGGGACGACTCCTATAATTCACCCCTCCACTTT
>TRBJ2-5|TRBV29-1|NA|TRBD1
CSVDKTGGEETQYF
TGCAGCGTTGACAAAACAGGGGGTGAAGAGACCCAGTACTTC
>TRBJ2-1|TRBV20-1|few|NA
CSARDLSGEQFF
TGCAGTGCTAGAGATCTCTCGGGAGAGCAGTTCTTC
>TRBJ1-1|TRBV6-2/TRBV6-3|NA|NA
CASSLQGRGAEAFF
TGTGCCAGCAGCCTCCAGGGGCGAGGGGCTGAAGCTTTCTTT
>TRBJ2-5|TRBV5-1|NA|TRBD1
CASSTGAGTGRGGETQYF
TGCGCCAGCAGCACCGGGGCCGGGACAGGGCGAGGTGGAGAGACCCAGTACTTC
>TRBJ2-1|TRBV18|few|NA
CASSPVGDEQFF
TGTGCCAGCTCACCGGTGGGGGATGAGCAGTTCTTC